The 18 T cell receptor beta chains below all came from one sample that was sequenced in a study of human T cells and chemical hapten exposure. The sample's time point: patch test 1, 2 weeks after DPC sensitization. This sample's treatment: therapeutic diphenylcyclopropenone sensitization with weekly scalp DPC. TCRdb passed the RACE reads through MiXCR, listing each CDR3 protein once. In the table there are about 71,000 distinct CDR3 sequences, 9.8% of which are singletons. The source material was whole blood, sampled in connection with sensitization to the hapten diphenylcyclopropenone (DPC). The receptors derive from a woman aged 35 to 49 with alopecia areata. Some clones in this sample may be carry-over from other donors' samples.

This clonotype turned up a few times. The rearrangement joins TRBV28 to TRBJ1-2, with 8 nucleotides matching TRBD1. The J segment lost 5 bases and the V segment lost 5 bases, leaving 7 bases of the junction unmatched. Germline V lookup: CDR1 MDHEN, CDR2 SYDVKM. The CDR3 is made up of 14 amino acids. CDR3 sequence (DNA): TGTGCCAGCAGTCTTTACAGGGGGGCATATGGCTACACCTTC. Its translation: CASSLYRGAYGYTF.

V usage is TRBV6-2 or TRBV6-3 and J usage is TRBJ2-7; 10 bases agree with TRBD2. The V and J ends lost 7 bases and 2 bases, in that order; junction bases with no gene match: 5. CDR1 is MNHEY, CDR2 SVGEGT, per germline. There are 14 residues in the CDR3. The CDR3 spells CASMLAGATYEQYF. The DNA for the CDR3 is TGTGCCAGCATGCTAGCGGGGGCCACCTACGAGCAGTACTTC.

The chain carries TRBV3-1 and TRBJ1-5; D not resolved. The CDR3 spans 14 residues. The germline V and J ends were trimmed by 0 bases and 9 bases, with 12 bases remaining between them. The germline gives CDR1 LGHDT, CDR2 YNNKEL (reference sequence). DNA of the CDR3: TGTGCCAGCAGCCAAGACACTTCCCGAAGGCCCCAGCATTTT. Translated, it gives CASSQDTSRRPQHF.

This clonotype was counted a single time. The CDR3 coding sequence is TGTGCCAGCAGAACGGAGATCGTCCGGACAGATACGCAGTATTTT. Its protein is CASRTEIVRTDTQYF. The J gene is TRBJ2-3, the V gene TRBV12-3 or TRBV12-4, with D unclear. With 6 bases removed from V and 3 bases from J, the gap between germline ends came to 16 bases. This CDR3 comprises 15 residues.

There are many counts of this clonotype. The chain joins TRBV21-1 to TRBJ2-1. TRBV21-1 is a known pseudogene. The CDR3 loop spans 16 amino acids. In DNA, the CDR3 is TGTGCCAGCAGCAAAAGAGAAAGGCTATGGTGGGGTGAGCAGTTCTTC. Encoded protein: CASSKRERLWWGEQFF.

This chain links TRBV12-3 or TRBV12-4 with TRBJ1-1; D uncertain. This CDR3 has 14 amino acids. V lost 6 bases and J 1 base, leaving 12 bases between the germline ends. CDR3 loop: CASRARATNTEAFF. In DNA, the CDR3 is TGTGCCAGCAGAGCCCGGGCAACGAACACTGAAGCTTTCTTT.

At least ten counts were recorded for this clonotype. This chain joins TRBV19 and TRBJ2-2; no definite D call. The CDR3 loop spans 16 amino acids. Germline V gene data show CDR1 as LNHDA and CDR2 as SQIVND (reference sequence). Trimming pared 6 bases from V and 5 bases from J, leaving 19 bases between. The CDR3 region has the DNA TGTGCCAGTAGGAGACTCGACTCTTGGGAAACCGGGGAGCTGTTTTTT. Residues: CASRRLDSWETGELFF.

Ten or more counts support this clonotype. The V gene is TRBV29-1, the J gene TRBJ1-4, with D uncertain. Germline CDR1 is SQVTM and CDR2 is ANQGSEA. The CDR3 has 13 residues. V was pared by 7 bases and J by 7 bases, with 16 bases between. For the CDR3, the DNA is TGCAGCGCACGGGAGTTCCGGGGTGAAAAACTGTTTTTT. Encoded protein: CSAREFRGEKLFF.

This clonotype was found many times. This chain links TRBV18 with TRBJ2-2; D is unclear. Germline V lookup: CDR1 KGHSH, CDR2 LQKENI. The CDR3 is made up of 17 amino acids. The ends were cut back, 5 bases at V and 6 bases at J, with 22 bases in the middle. The CDR3 DNA sequence: TGTGCCAGCTCAGAGGTCCCAGCGTTAATTTCGTCCGGGGAGCTGTTTTTT. Its protein is CASSEVPALISSGELFF.

This clonotype was counted at least ten times. The chain recombines TRBV6-1 with TRBJ1-4; D perhaps matches TRBD1 (5 bases). Germline V CDR1 and CDR2: MNHNS, SASEGT. Between the trimmed V and J ends, which lost 8 bases and 4 bases, there was a span of 14 bases. The length of the CDR3 is 14 residues. The CDR3 sequence is CASWGRAVNEKLFF. Written as DNA, the CDR3 is TGTGCCAGCTGGGGGAGGGCCGTTAATGAAAAACTGTTTTTT.

The chain employs TRBV9 and TRBJ2-5; 11 bases line up with TRBD2. The germline CDR1 and CDR2 sequences are SGDLS and YYNGEE. Unmatched junction bases numbered 10, after V lost 2 bases and J lost 4 bases. The CDR3 has 17 residues. CDR3 nucleotides: TGTGCCAGCAGCGTCACCTCCGGGACTAGCGGCGGAGAGACCCAGTACTTC. This sequence encodes CASSVTSGTSGGETQYF.

This clonotype was recorded at least ten times. This rearrangement joins TRBV4-3 to TRBJ1-1; 7 bases align to TRBD1. CDR1 and CDR2 from the germline V gene are LGHNA and YSLEER. Trimming at V came to 1 base and at J to 0 bases, leaving 8 bases not matched to a gene. The CDR3 has 17 residues. CDR3 DNA sequence: TGCGCCAGCAGCCAAGCTTTTGACAGGGTGATGAACACTGAAGCTTTCTTT. It yields the protein CASSQAFDRVMNTEAFF.

This clonotype has a count of ten or more. The rearrangement links TRBV6-2 or TRBV6-3 to TRBJ1-5; TRBD1 matches 9 bases. Germline-derived CDR1 and CDR2 are MNHEY and SVGEGT. The CDR3 is 16 residues long. V lost 0 bases to trimming and J lost 9 bases; unmatched junction nucleotides: 9. DNA for the CDR3: TGTGCCAGCAGTTACTCCTTCGGACAGGGGAGGCGGCCCCAGCATTTT. Translating gives CASSYSFGQGRRPQHF.

This clonotype was seen a handful of times. This rearrangement joins TRBV5-8 to TRBJ1-3, with no clear D. Per the germline V gene, CDR1 is SGHTS and CDR2 is YDEGEE. V was shortened by 3 bases and J by 0 bases, with 4 bases between the two germline ends. This CDR3 spans 13 amino acids. CDR3: CASSYFSGNTIYF. The CDR3 DNA reads TGTGCCAGCAGCTACTTCTCTGGAAACACCATATATTTT.

The chain employs TRBV29-1 and TRBJ1-2, with 8 bases lining up with TRBD1. CDR3 length equals 11 residues. V was pared by 7 bases and J by 7 bases, with 5 bases of the junction left unmatched. In germline, CDR1 is SQVTM, CDR2 ANQGSEA. In DNA, the CDR3 is TGCAGCGGCAACGACAGGGGTGGCTACACCTTC. It yields the protein CSGNDRGGYTF.

This clonotype was seen repeatedly, ten times or more. The rearrangement joins TRBV4-2 to TRBJ2-7; D gene uncertain. The CDR3 runs 14 residues. Trimming removed 3 bases from V and 5 bases from J, with 14 bases in between. Germline-derived CDR1 and CDR2 are LGHNA and YNFKEQ. Here the CDR3 DNA reads TGTGCCAGCAGCCAGGGCTGGGCCGTGGACGAGCAGTACTTC. It codes for CASSQGWAVDEQYF.

This clonotype was picked up many times. V usage is TRBV19 and J usage is TRBJ1-2; the match to TRBD1 covers 9 bases. Germline CDR1 is LNHDA and CDR2 is SQIVND (reference sequence). The CDR3 has 13 amino acids. Trimming removed 10 bases from V and 5 bases from J; junction bases left unmatched: 8. CDR3 in amino acids: CATHRGRGYGYTF. CDR3 DNA sequence: TGTGCCACCCACAGGGGGCGCGGGTATGGCTACACCTTC.

This clonotype is deemed medium-sized. This sequence joins TRBV6-1 and TRBJ2-2; no reliable D call. The CDR3 has 14 residues. Germline loops: CDR1 MNHNS, CDR2 SASEGT. Trimming removed 7 bases at V and 4 bases at J, with 13 bases between. Here the CDR3 reads CASNLEPSTGELFF. CDR3 in DNA: TGTGCCAGCAACCTGGAACCTTCCACCGGGGAGCTGTTTTTT.